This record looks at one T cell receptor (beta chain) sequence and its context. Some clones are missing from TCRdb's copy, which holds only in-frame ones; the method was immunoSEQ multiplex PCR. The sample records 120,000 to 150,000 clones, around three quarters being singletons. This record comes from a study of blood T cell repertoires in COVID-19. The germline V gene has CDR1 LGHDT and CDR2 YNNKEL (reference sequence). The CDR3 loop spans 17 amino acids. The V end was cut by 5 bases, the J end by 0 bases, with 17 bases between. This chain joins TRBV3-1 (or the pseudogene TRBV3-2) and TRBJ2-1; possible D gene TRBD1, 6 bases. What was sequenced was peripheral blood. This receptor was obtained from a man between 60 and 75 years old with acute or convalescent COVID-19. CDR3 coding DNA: TGTGCCAGCAGCGGGCAAAACCTAGGGGGCTCCTACAATGAGCAGTTCTTC. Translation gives CASSGQNLGGSYNEQFF.